Listed below are T cell receptor beta chains from one sample, sequenced in a study of T cell responses to AZD1222 COVID-19 vaccine. TCRdb's copy holds only in-frame clones and misses some; the assay was immunoSEQ multiplex PCR. This table has roughly 97,000 clones, 75% to 90% appearing once. Sequenced here: peripheral blood, sampled on day 0 of AZD1222 vaccination. All receptors come from an adult in good health. Both conserved end residues are part of each CDR3. The order of the fields is J gene, CDR3 length, V gene, D gene, clone size, CDR3 DNA, CDR3 protein. The D gene is left open where the match is weak. Clone size is shown for a subset of rows, as once, few, many or a class of expanded clone.

TRBJ2-7 11 TRBV4-1 - - TGCGCCCCCCCCGACTTCTACGAGCAGTACTTC CAPPDFYEQYF
TRBJ1-3 14 TRBV6-5 TRBD1 - TGTGCCAGCAGAACAGGGGGCACTGGAAACACCATATATTTT CASRTGGTGNTIYF
TRBJ2-7 12 TRBV11-3 TRBD1 - TGTGCCAGCAGCAACAGGGGGTACGAGCAGTACTTC CASSNRGYEQYF
TRBJ2-7 16 TRBV3-1/TRBV3-2 - - TGTGCCAGCAGCCAGGTCTCTCCTACTAGTCTTGGAGAGCAGTACTTC CASSQVSPTSLGEQYF
TRBJ2-7 17 TRBV9 TRBD2 - TGTGCCAGCAGCGTAGGGAGTAGGGCTAGCGGAGGCTACGAGCAGTACTTC CASSVGSRASGGYEQYF
TRBJ1-2 15 TRBV4-2 - - TGTGCCAGCAGCCAAGATCGGGCAGGGGTAGGCGGCTACACCTTC CASSQDRAGVGGYTF
TRBJ2-5 14 TRBV14 TRBD2 few TGTGCCAGCAGCCGAGGACTAGCGGGAGAGACCCAGTACTTC CASSRGLAGETQYF
TRBJ2-1 17 TRBV2 TRBD2 - TGTGCCAGCAGTGAAGTTGCGGGAGGATCTACGGGCAATGAGCAGTTCTTC CASSEVAGGSTGNEQFF
TRBJ2-7 14 TRBV15 TRBD1 - TGTGCCACCAGCCGGGACAGCAGCTCCTACGAGCAGTACTTC CATSRDSSSYEQYF
TRBJ2-3 13 TRBV4-3 - - TGCGCCAGCAGCCAGATTCAAGCAGATACGCAGTATTTT CASSQIQADTQYF
TRBJ1-3 16 TRBV4-2 - - TGTGCCAGCAGCCAAGATGCGGCAGCCTCTGGAAACACCATATATTTT CASSQDAAASGNTIYF
TRBJ1-1 13 TRBV6-1 - - TGTGCCAGCAGTGAACGGGGGGCCTCCAAAGCTTTCTTT CASSERGASKAFF
TRBJ1-6 16 TRBV9 - - TGTGCCAGCAGCGTAGCTGGCAGGGGACATAATTCACCCCTCCACTTT CASSVAGRGHNSPLHF
TRBJ1-4 20 TRBV19 - - TGTGCCAGTAGTATAGACCTGGGAGAGGGAGTTCGACTCACTAATGAAAAACTGTTTTTT CASSIDLGEGVRLTNEKLFF
TRBJ2-5 17 TRBV5-1 TRBD2 - TGCGCCAGCAGCTTGGCCGGCGGGCTAGCGGGAGGTGAGACCCAGTACTTC CASSLAGGLAGGETQYF
TRBJ2-1 18 TRBV5-1 TRBD2 once TGCGCCAGCAGCTTCCCTGTAAGCGGGAGGGAATCCTACAATGAGCAGTTCTTC CASSFPVSGRESYNEQFF
TRBJ1-5 15 TRBV4-3 - - TGCGCCAGCAGCCAAGAGATGGGGGGACCAGGGCCCCAGCATTTT CASSQEMGGPGPQHF
TRBJ1-1 11 TRBV2 - - TGTGCCAGCAGTGTGGGCACTGAAGCTTTCTTT CASSVGTEAFF
TRBJ2-1 13 TRBV19 - - TGTGCCAGTAGTATAAGCGGTTACAATGAGCAGTTCTTC CASSISGYNEQFF
TRBJ1-1 15 TRBV6-5 - once TGTGCCAGCAGTTACTCTCACAGGGAAAACACTGAAGCTTTCTTT CASSYSHRENTEAFF
TRBJ2-5 13 TRBV30 TRBD2 - TGTGCCTGGAGCGGGACTAGGCAAGAGACCCAGTACTTC CAWSGTRQETQYF
TRBJ2-1 13 TRBV7-2 - - TGTGCCAGCAACGTCCCTCCCGTCAATGAGCAGTTCTTC CASNVPPVNEQFF
TRBJ1-5 14 TRBV28 - - TGTGCCAGCAGTTGGTTTACAGGGCAACAGCCCCAGCATTTT CASSWFTGQQPQHF
TRBJ1-5 11 TRBV15 - - TGTGCCACCAGCAGAGATCAGCCCCAGCATTTT CATSRDQPQHF
TRBJ1-6 13 TRBV6-1 - - TGTGCCAGCAGTGAAGCCCCGGTCCCACCCCTCCACTTT CASSEAPVPPLHF
TRBJ1-5 14 TRBV2 TRBD1 - TGTGCCAGCCGAGGGGGCTTGAGCAATCAGCCCCAGCATTTT CASRGGLSNQPQHF
TRBJ2-7 14 TRBV7-8 TRBD2 - TGTGCCAGCAGCATTAGCGGGGGGGCTTACGAGCAGTACTTC CASSISGGAYEQYF
TRBJ2-1 10 TRBV5-5 - - TGTGCCAGCAGCTTAGAGAGTCAGTTCTTC CASSLESQFF
TRBJ2-6 15 TRBV27 TRBD1 - TGTGCCAGCAGCGGACAGGGTTCTGGGGCCAACGTCCTGACTTTC CASSGQGSGANVLTF
TRBJ2-2 15 TRBV28 - - TGTGCCAGCAGTCCATCTGACAGGTTTACCGGGGAGCTGTTTTTT CASSPSDRFTGELFF
TRBJ2-7 14 TRBV2 - - TGTGCCAGCAGTGATGGACTCCCTAACTACGAGCAGTACTTC CASSDGLPNYEQYF
TRBJ2-1 20 TRBV12-5 - - TGTGCTAGTGGTTTGGACCCCGATGGAGGGTTGCGGGGGCGGGGCAATGAGCAGTTCTTC CASGLDPDGGLRGRGNEQFF
TRBJ1-6 14 TRBV7-9 - - TGTGCCAGCAGCTTTCCGTCGACTAATTCACCCCTCCACTTT CASSFPSTNSPLHF
TRBJ2-1 14 TRBV5-4 TRBD1 - TGTGCCAGCAGCTTGCAGGGGGTGGTGGATGAGCAGTTCTTC CASSLQGVVDEQFF
TRBJ1-1 15 TRBV5-1 - once TGCGCCAGCAGTATCTCGCCAGGTGTAAACACTGAAGCTTTCTTT CASSISPGVNTEAFF
TRBJ2-2 16 TRBV21-1 - - TGTGCCAGCAGCAAAGCGCGTTCAGGGTCGGCCGGGGAGCTGTTTTTT CASSKARSGSAGELFF
TRBJ1-1 12 TRBV10-3 - - TGTGCCATCAGTGATGTTGAGAATGAAGCTTTCTTT CAISDVENEAFF
TRBJ1-6 12 TRBV28 TRBD1 - TGTGCCAGCAGGACAGGGAATTCACCCCTCCACTTT CASRTGNSPLHF
TRBJ2-1 14 TRBV3-1/TRBV3-2 TRBD1 - TGTGCCAGCACCCACCGGGACAGATACAATGAGCAGTTCTTC CASTHRDRYNEQFF
TRBJ1-4 14 TRBV5-1 - once TGCGCCAGCAGCTGGACGGGGGGTGAGGAAAAACTGTTTTTT CASSWTGGEEKLFF